The 14 T cell receptor beta chains below all came from one sample that was sequenced in a study of CD4+ T cells in melanoma. Produced via immunoSEQ multiplex PCR; TCRdb's table is partial and in-frame only. In the table there are about 50,000 clones, 85% to 90% of which are singletons. Source material: peripheral blood. The source is a human donor with melanoma.

Points on this clone: One end of the junction varies from germline; a read error may be responsible. Other DNA sequences within the sample encode an identical CDR3. The chain uses TRBV2 and TRBJ1-5; a possible D gene is TRBD1 (6 bases). Looked up from germline, CDR1 is SNHLY and CDR2 is FYNNEI. The CDR3 is 16 amino acids. CDR3 region: CASRVTGYGGDQPQHF. DNA of the CDR3: TGTGCCAGCAGGGTTACAGGGTATGGCGGGGATCAACCCCAGCATTTT.

The chain combines TRBV7-2 with TRBJ1-3; D is unclear. The CDR3 consists of 12 residues. With 5 bases removed from V and 8 bases from J, the gap between germline ends came to 10 bases. The V gene's germline CDR1 is SGHTA and CDR2 FQGNSA. The CDR3 nucleotides are TGTGCCAGCAGCCCCGATGTGGACACCATATATTTT. Translation: CASSPDVDTIYF.

V usage is TRBV28 and J usage is TRBJ1-1, with D tentatively TRBD1 (5 bases). This CDR3 spans 17 amino acids. Germline V gene sequence: CDR1 MDHEN, CDR2 SYDVKM. The V end was cut by 6 bases, the J end by 3 bases, with 23 bases between. The CDR3 DNA follows: TGTGCCAGCAGAGATTACCGGGACCCCAAAAGGGACACTGAAGCTTTCTTT. It translates to CASRDYRDPKRDTEAFF. The full variable domain, rest sourced from reference TRBV28 and TRBJ1-1, is DVKVTQSSRYLVKRTGEKVFLECVQDMDHENMFWYRQDPGLGLRLIYFSYDVKMKEKGDIPEGYSVSREKKERFSLILESASTNQTSMYLCASRDYRDPKRDTEAFFGQGTRLTVV.

The chain carries TRBV15 and TRBJ2-1; D gene unclear. CDR1 is LNHNV, CDR2 YYDKDF, per germline (reference sequence). The CDR3 has 12 amino acids. Trimming left V 5 bases short and J 4 bases short, with 6 bases between. The CDR3 nucleotides are TGTGCCACCAGCGAGCAGTACAATGAGCAGTTCTTC. Protein product: CATSEQYNEQFF.

The chain is built from TRBV6-6 and TRBJ2-7; D possibly uses TRBD1 or TRBD2 (5 bases each). This CDR3 comprises 12 residues. Germline V lookup: CDR1 MNHNY, CDR2 SVGAGI (reference sequence). Trimming removed 2 bases at V and 5 bases at J, with 7 bases between. In nucleotides, the CDR3 is TGTGCCAGCAGTTACGGGGGTCACGAGCAGTACTTC. Translating it yields CASSYGGHEQYF.

The DNA for the CDR3 is TGTGCCAGTAGTACGACAGGAGCCGTCGAAAAACTGTTTTTT. Translated, it gives CASSTTGAVEKLFF. This chain joins TRBV19 and TRBJ1-4; a possible D gene is TRBD1 (6 bases). There are 14 residues in the CDR3. Trimming pared 4 bases from V and 8 bases from J, leaving 14 bases between. CDR1 is LNHDA and CDR2 is SQIVND in the germline V gene (reference sequence).

This chain uses TRBV6-5 with TRBJ1-2; weak D call: TRBD1 (6 bases). Germline assignment: CDR1 MNHEY and CDR2 SVGAGI. Trimming pared 6 bases from V and 7 bases from J, leaving 18 bases between. The CDR3 is 14 amino acids. Here the CDR3 DNA reads TGTGCCAGCAGCCAACCCGGGGGCGCAGGTGGCTACACCTTC. It translates to CASSQPGGAGGYTF.

This clone was observed a single time. This chain connects TRBV13 to TRBJ2-1; 10 bases agree with TRBD2. This CDR3 is built from 13 residues. Germline V lookup: CDR1 PRHDT, CDR2 FYEKMQ (reference sequence). V trimming: 6 bases; J trimming: 12 bases; junction bases outside the gene matches: 8. The CDR3 sequence is CASRLSGGGWQFF. The DNA for the CDR3 is TGTGCCAGCAGACTGAGCGGGGGGGGATGGCAGTTCTTC. The full variable domain, its missing parts supplied by reference TRBV13 and TRBJ2-1, is AAGVIQSPRHLIKEKRETATLKCYPIPRHDTVYWYQQGPGQDPQFLISFYEKMQSDKGSIPDRFSAQQFSDYHSELNMSSLELGDSALYFCASRLSGGGWQFFGPGTRLTVL.

The CDR3 nucleotides read TGTGCCTGGAGTGTAATGTCAGGGGGCGGCTACACCTTC. Its translation is CAWSVMSGGGYTF. This chain links TRBV30 with TRBJ1-2, with 8 nucleotides matching TRBD1. Trimming removed 0 bases from V and 8 bases from J; junction bases left unmatched: 5. Per germline, CDR1 GTSNPN and CDR2 SVGIG (reference sequence). CDR3 length equals 13 residues.

The chain employs TRBV19 and TRBJ1-1; 12 positions match TRBD1. The CDR3 is 16 residues long. Germline CDR1 reads LNHDA; CDR2 reads SQIVND (reference sequence). Trimming removed 5 bases from V and 6 bases from J; junction bases left unmatched: 10. CDR3 sequence reads: CASSVGTGGLRAEAFF. For the CDR3, the DNA is TGTGCCAGTAGTGTCGGGACAGGGGGCTTGAGGGCTGAAGCTTTCTTT.

V is TRBV6-5 and J is TRBJ1-5, with 8 bases fitting TRBD1. V lost 0 bases, J lost 7 bases, and 5 bases stayed unmatched. Germline V gene lookup returns CDR1 MNHEY and CDR2 SVGAGI. The CDR3 runs to 15 residues. CDR3 coding DNA: TGTGCCAGCAGTTACTCGCAGGGGGCGAAACAGCCCCAGCATTTT. Translated: CASSYSQGAKQPQHF.

The J gene is TRBJ2-3, the V gene TRBV7-2; TRBD2 matches 13 bases. The CDR3 loop spans 16 amino acids. J was trimmed by 2 bases and V by 5 bases; bases with no gene match: 4. CDR1 and CDR2 from the germline V gene are SGHTA and FQGNSA. As DNA, the CDR3 is TGTGCCAGCAGCCGGACTAGCGGGGGATTCACAGATACGCAGTATTTT. This encodes CASSRTSGGFTDTQYF. Full variable domain (remainder filled in from reference TRBV7-2 and TRBJ2-3): GAGVSQSPSNKVTEKGKDVELRCDPISGHTALYWYRQSLGQGLEFLIYFQGNSAPDKSGLPSDRFSAERTGGSVSTLTIQRTQQEDSAVYLCASSRTSGGFTDTQYFGPGTRLTVL.

The gene calls are TRBV4-3 and TRBJ2-2; 9 bases align to TRBD2. The CDR3 contains 16 residues. V shed 7 bases, J shed 0 bases, and the junction held 6 bases outside the gene matches. Germline V lookup: CDR1 LGHNA, CDR2 YSLEER. CDR3 bases: TGCGCCAGCACCACCGGGACTAGCACGAACACCGGGGAGCTGTTTTTT. Translating it yields CASTTGTSTNTGELFF.

The chain has TRBV7-2 and TRBJ2-2; TRBD1 agrees at 7 bases. Germline CDR1 is SGHTA and CDR2 is FQGNSA. The CDR3 length is 16 residues. With 3 bases clipped from V and 2 bases from J, the junction kept 6 bases outside the gene matches. DNA for the CDR3: TGTGCCAGCAGCTTGGACAGGCTGCTAAACACCGGGGAGCTGTTTTTT. Its protein product is CASSLDRLLNTGELFF. Based on the CDR3 plus reference TRBV7-2 and TRBJ2-2, the full variable domain is GAGVSQSPSNKVTEKGKDVELRCDPISGHTALYWYRQSLGQGLEFLIYFQGNSAPDKSGLPSDRFSAERTGGSVSTLTIQRTQQEDSAVYLCASSLDRLLNTGELFFGEGSRLTVL.